This entry describes one TCR beta chain. Antigen: not known. The sample comes from a study of T cell repertoires in cytomegalovirus infection. Study at large: Public TCR beta signatures were indicative of both CMV infection and a matching HLA type. General study results and limits: What dominated the ex vivo response were HLA-C-restricted CMV-specific TCR beta clonotypes. Accumulated public TCR beta family frequency recognized individuals carrying CMV together with the relevant HLA.

Trimming cost V 5 bases and J 7 bases, with 15 bases left between them. The length of the CDR3 is 14 residues. TCRdb reprocessed the reads via MiXCR and lists one record per CDR3 protein. This sample yields about 250,000 distinct CDR3 sequences, of which about 17% are seen a single time; approximately 51% belongs to the top ten. The TCR sequence derives from a human donor in good health (CMV status not recorded). Some clones in this sample may be carry-over from other donors' samples. The rearrangement links TRBV12-3 or TRBV12-4 to TRBJ2-1; weak D call: TRBD2 (6 bases). Sequenced material: CD8+ T cells from PBMCs. CDR3 DNA: TGTGCCAGCAGTCTCGTAGGTCGGGGGAATGAGCAGTTCTTC. Protein sequence: CASSLVGRGNEQFF.